One TCR beta chain is described in this entry. The antigen remains unidentified. V dropped 3 bases and J dropped 1; count of bases not matched to a gene: 2. CDR1 and CDR2 from the germline V gene are LNHDA and SQIVND (reference sequence). CDR3 length equals 14 residues. The data were produced by immunoSEQ multiplex PCR, yet TCRdb's version contains in-frame clones alone and is incomplete. Seen here are approximately 31,000 clones, 80% to 90% observed once, and the top ten hold 25%. This record belongs to a study of OX40 agonist ivuxolimab in advanced cancers. Looking at the study overall: The study treated patients with ivuxolimab, an agonistic anti-OX40 (CD134) antibody. Partial responses were achieved by three patients, one with hepatocellular carcinoma and two with cutaneous melanoma. Study-level results: Partial responders dosed at 0.1-3.0 mg/kg displayed clonal expansion ranking among the lowest. The CD4+ and CD8+ T cells in the blood had expanded clonally by week 6 at 0.1 to 3.0 mg/kg.

The clonotype originates from an adult with an advanced solid tumor such as melanoma, head and neck, liver or kidney cancer. This chain links TRBV19 with TRBJ1-1, with 7 nucleotides matching TRBD1. Material: CD4+ or CD8+ T cells sorted from blood, obtained in a trial of the OX40 agonist ivuxolimab. The CDR3 reads CASSIRDRNTEAFF. The CDR3 nucleotides read TGTGCCAGTAGTATCAGGGACAGGAACACTGAAGCTTTCTTT. Using reference TRBV19 and TRBJ1-1 for the parts outside the CDR3, the full variable domain is DGGITQSPKYLFRKEGQNVTLSCEQNLNHDAMYWYRQDPGQGLRLIYYSQIVNDFQKGDIAEGYSVSREKKESFPLTVTSAQKNPTAFYLCASSIRDRNTEAFFGQGTRLTVV.